The entry below gives a single T cell receptor (beta chain) sequence along with its context. Naive CD8 isolation took CD45RO-negative cells positively selected for CCR7 and excluded terminally differentiated effector memory CD45RA+ cells. This sample was included in a study of shared clonotypes between healthy human individuals. Trimming took off 5 bases at V and 7 bases at J, with 15 bases between the two ends. The CDR3 length is 13 residues. CDR1 and CDR2 (germline): LNHDA, SQIVND (reference sequence). Clones were sequenced by immunoSEQ multiplex PCR, and TCRdb holds only the in-frame ones, with some missing. The table includes hundreds of thousands of clones, 96% detected once.

The rearrangement uses TRBV19 and TRBJ2-7; TRBD1 is a possible D gene (6 bases). The clonotype comes from a woman in her twenties or thirties in good health. The sequencing input was naive CD8+ T cells sorted from blood. In DNA, the CDR3 is TGTGCCAGTAGTGCTTACAGGGTTGGAGAGCAGTACTTC. It translates to CASSAYRVGEQYF.